The clone carrying this TCR beta chain was counted at least ten times. What it binds is not known. The junction departs from germline at one end; a sequencing error may be responsible. Diagnostic assessment was based on clinical symptoms, serum thyroxine and TRAb, thyroid ultrasound and orbital computed tomography. Fresh peripheral blood, 10 ml, was the source of the PBMCs. Amplified TCR beta CDR3 regions came from RNA transcripts. Researchers ran a first-round RT-PCR on the TCR CDR3 using the HTBI primer set. Each CDR3 protein is one row after TCRdb ran MiXCR on the multiplex PCR reads. Of some 650,000 distinct CDR3 sequences in the sample, approximately 15% were seen once. CDR3 length equals 14 residues. Germline CDR1 SGHRS, CDR2 YFSETQ. This specimen comes from a study of T cells in Graves' hyperthyroidism and ophthalmopathy. Study background: Peripheral blood samples were taken at initial diagnosis, prior to any treatment. Study conclusions and caveats: In the analysis, a 13 V-J model separated ophthalmopathy from stable hyperthyroidism.

The sample consisted of blood. This TCR came from a woman aged 40 to 50 with Graves' ophthalmopathy. V gene TRBV5-1 combines with J gene TRBJ2-7, with 10 bases lining up with TRBD1. CDR3 bases: TGTGCCAGCAGCTTAGGGACAGGGGCCTACGAGCAGTACTTC. Residues: CASSLGTGAYEQYF.